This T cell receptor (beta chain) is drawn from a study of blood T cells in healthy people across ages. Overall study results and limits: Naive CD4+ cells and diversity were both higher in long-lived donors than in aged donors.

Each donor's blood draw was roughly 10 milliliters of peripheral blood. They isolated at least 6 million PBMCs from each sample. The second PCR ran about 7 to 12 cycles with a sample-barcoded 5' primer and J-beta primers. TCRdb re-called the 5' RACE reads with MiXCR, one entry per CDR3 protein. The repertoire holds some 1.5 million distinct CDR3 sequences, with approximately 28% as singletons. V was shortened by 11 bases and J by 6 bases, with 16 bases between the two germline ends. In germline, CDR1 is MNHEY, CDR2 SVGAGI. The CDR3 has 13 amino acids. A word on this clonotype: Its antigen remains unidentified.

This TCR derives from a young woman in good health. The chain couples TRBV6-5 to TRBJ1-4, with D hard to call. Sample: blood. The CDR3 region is CAGRADRDEKLFF. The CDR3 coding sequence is TGTGCCGGCCGAGCGGACCGGGATGAAAAACTGTTTTTT.